This T cell receptor beta chain was obtained from a study of shared clonotypes between healthy human individuals. Overall study results and limits: Some naive CD4 clonotypes, about 5.5%, turned up in common across four donors. In this cohort, only blood was sampled, and tissue repertoires likely differ.

Per sorted-subset replicate PCR, input was 150 to 250 ng DNA, representing roughly 30,000 T cell genomes. TCRdb's table, derived via immunoSEQ multiplex PCR, lists solely in-frame clones and lacks some. The sample lists about 1 million clones, roughly 70% occurring once. The split of CD4+ cells yielded CD45RA+ naive and CD45RA-negative memory subsets. The V gene's germline CDR1 is MNHNS and CDR2 SASEGT. V was trimmed by 4 bases and J by 1 base, leaving 14 bases between them. CDR3 size: 16 residues. A few counts support this clone. Its cognate antigen is unknown. Material for sequencing was memory CD4+ T cells sorted from blood. The sample's subset: CD45RA-negative fraction. This clonotype originated in a man aged 18 to 29 in good health. This rearrangement joins TRBV6-1 to TRBJ1-3; no clear D. The CDR3 nucleotides are TGTGCCAGCAGTGTTCATCGGTCTTTTTCTGGAAACACCATATATTTT. It specifies CASSVHRSFSGNTIYF.